The T cell receptor (beta chain) described here comes from a study of identifying expanded T cells in peripheral blood. Points from the study as a whole: Variance in clone template counts between roughly 2-week samples significantly increased with total template count across all healthy donors. Roughly 1.1 clones differed between technical replicates, versus around 15 and 19 over time.

A remark on this clone: Its specificity is unknown.

No infections or other immune events were documented during collection. Method: immunoSEQ multiplex PCR; TCRdb's copy keeps in-frame clones and lacks some. Seen here are around 99,000 clones, approximately 90% observed once, and the top ten hold about 8.6%. CDR1 is MNHEY and CDR2 is SMNVEV in the germline V gene (reference sequence). V lost 5 bases to trimming and J lost 5 bases; unmatched junction nucleotides: 9. The CDR3 totals 15 residues. The source is a person aged 18 to 75 in good health. Sequencing input: blood. This chain links TRBV27 with TRBJ2-7, with 10 bases lining up with TRBD1. CDR3 in amino acids: CASSTPTGGNDEQYF. CDR3 DNA: TGTGCCAGCAGTACACCGACAGGGGGCAACGACGAGCAGTACTTC.